Listed below are T cell receptor beta chains from one sample, sequenced in a study of T cells after yellow fever vaccination. TCRdb fed the 5' RACE reads into MiXCR, producing one record per CDR3 protein. The table includes under 80,000 distinct CDR3 sequences, about 7.8% detected once. Sequencing used CD8+ T cells sorted from PBMCs, obtained 15 days after the yellow fever booster vaccination. These receptors all come from a man aged 25-40 years who received the YFV17D yellow fever vaccine. Each CDR3 is given with its conserved first and last residue. The D gene is left open where the match is weak. Clone size is shown for a subset of rows, as once, few, many or a class of expanded clone.

-,many,TRBV7-8,TRBJ2-2,CASSLQGTGELFF,TGTGCCAGCAGCCTACAGGGTACCGGGGAGCTGTTTTTT
-,many,TRBV19,TRBJ2-1,CASTAGGAGIIGERTTYNEQFF,TGTGCCAGTACCGCGGGTGGGGCGGGGATAATTGGTGAGCGGACTACCTACAATGAGCAGTTCTTC
-,many,TRBV5-6,TRBJ2-7,CASSKPEGTYEQYF,TGTGCCAGCAGCAAACCGGAGGGCACCTACGAGCAGTACTTC
-,many,TRBV7-9,TRBJ2-1,CASSLGTGGSYNEQFF,TGTGCCAGCAGCTTAGGAACTGGTGGCTCCTACAATGAGCAGTTCTTC
-,many,TRBV15,TRBJ2-3,CATSRDPADTQYF,TGTGCCACCAGCAGAGATCCCGCAGATACGCAGTATTTT
-,many,TRBV29-1,TRBJ2-7,CSATSSETYEQYF,TGCAGCGCTACTAGCTCCGAAACCTACGAGCAGTACTTC
-,many,TRBV20-1,TRBJ2-4,CSAIEAKNIQYF,TGCAGTGCTATTGAGGCCAAAAACATTCAGTACTTC
-,many,TRBV7-9,TRBJ2-4,CASSAIDSPQGIQYF,TGTGCCAGCAGCGCGATCGACAGCCCCCAGGGCATTCAGTACTTC
-,many,TRBV18,TRBJ2-7,CASSPDTLYEQYF,TGTGCCAGCTCACCAGACACACTTTACGAGCAGTACTTC
-,many,TRBV29-1,TRBJ2-1,CSVVLPSYNEQFF,TGCAGCGTTGTCCTACCCTCCTACAATGAGCAGTTCTTC
-,many,TRBV6-5,TRBJ1-2,CASSYSFPGGANYGYTF,TGTGCCAGCAGTTACTCCTTTCCGGGGGGGGCTAACTATGGCTACACCTTC
-,many,TRBV4-3,TRBJ2-5,CASSQDPAGETQYF,TGCGCCAGCAGCCAAGATCCCGCTGGAGAGACCCAGTACTTC
TRBD2,many,TRBV9,TRBJ2-7,CASSVGLAGGYEQYF,TGTGCCAGCAGCGTGGGACTAGCGGGAGGCTACGAGCAGTACTTC
-,many,TRBV20-1,TRBJ2-5,CSARDLGIQETQYF,TGCAGTGCTAGAGATTTGGGGATCCAAGAGACCCAGTACTTC
TRBD2,many,TRBV5-6,TRBJ2-3,CASSPEVAGFTDTQYF,TGTGCCAGCAGCCCCGAGGTAGCGGGGTTCACAGATACGCAGTATTTT
-,few,TRBV30,TRBJ2-3,CAWSVGGTRDTQYF,TGTGCCTGGAGTGTTGGTGGGACCCGAGATACGCAGTATTTT
-,many,TRBV9,TRBJ1-2,CASSPRGGLLAYGYTF,TGTGCCAGCAGCCCCCGCGGGGGGTTATTGGCCTATGGCTACACCTTC
TRBD1,few,TRBV7-2,TRBJ2-7,CASSPRQGPYLSYEQYF,TGTGCCAGCAGCCCAAGACAGGGGCCATATCTATCCTACGAGCAGTACTTC
TRBD2,-,TRBV7-9,TRBJ2-1,CASRVAGPSYSEQFF,TGTGCCAGCAGGGTAGCGGGACCTTCCTACAGTGAGCAGTTCTTC
-,many,TRBV9,TRBJ2-7,CASSVGGTDTYEQYF,TGTGCCAGCAGCGTAGGGGGGACGGATACCTACGAGCAGTACTTC
-,many,TRBV18,TRBJ2-1,CASSPQDRAPNEQFF,TGTGCCAGCTCACCTCAGGACAGAGCCCCCAATGAGCAGTTCTTC
-,many,TRBV6-1,TRBJ1-1,CASRNWDRMNTEAFF,TGTGCCAGCAGGAATTGGGACCGGATGAACACTGAAGCTTTCTTT